These 30 T cell receptor beta chains were sequenced from one sample in a study of shared clonotypes between healthy human individuals. This table comes from immunoSEQ multiplex PCR, and its TCRdb copy is limited to in-frame clones, with some not included. The sample contains 600,000 to 750,000 clones, 90% of which appear only once. The sample was memory CD8+ T cells from PBMCs. Regarding subset: CD45RO+ cells pooled with CCR7-negative TemRA cells. These TCRs come from a man aged 18 to 29 in good health. Some clones in this sample may be carry-over from other donors' samples.

Only a few counts were recorded for this clone. The chain uses TRBV7-6 and TRBJ1-1; D remains unclear. CDR3 length: 14 amino acids. With 0 bases removed from V and 4 bases from J, the gap between germline ends came to 9 bases. Germline V gene sequence: CDR1 SGHVS, CDR2 FNYEAQ. The DNA of the CDR3 is TGTGCCAGCAGCTTAGCGGTGAAGGGCACTGAAGCTTTCTTT. Translation: CASSLAVKGTEAFF.

This clone was observed once. The J gene is TRBJ2-3, the V gene TRBV2; D is unclear. V was shortened by 6 bases and J by 2 bases, with 3 bases between the two germline ends. The CDR3 extends over 11 amino acids. CDR1 is SNHLY and CDR2 is FYNNEI in the germline V gene. The CDR3 here is CASRHTDTQYF. DNA for the CDR3: TGTGCCAGCAGACACACAGATACGCAGTATTTT.

The V and J genes are TRBV2 and TRBJ2-7; D gene ambiguous. This CDR3 has 12 residues. The germline gives CDR1 SNHLY, CDR2 FYNNEI. V was clipped by 8 bases and J by 3 bases, with 11 bases between them. The CDR3 DNA sequence: TGTGCCAGCGGACGGCCCGACTACGAGCAGTACTTC. Translated, it gives CASGRPDYEQYF.

The genes are TRBV9 and TRBJ2-4, with 7 nucleotides matching TRBD1. This CDR3 is built from 14 residues. Germline loops: CDR1 SGDLS, CDR2 YYNGEE. J was trimmed by 5 bases and V by 4 bases; bases with no gene match: 6. CDR3 in DNA: TGTGCCAGCAGCCCCAGGGACAGCCAAAACATTCAGTACTTC. This translates into CASSPRDSQNIQYF.

This chain joins TRBV27 and TRBJ2-1; perhaps TRBD1 as D (5 bases). Germline assignment: CDR1 MNHEY and CDR2 SMNVEV (reference sequence). The CDR3 runs 13 residues. Trimming stripped 3 bases from V and 5 bases from J, with 8 bases between. This CDR3 reads CASSFFRDNEQFF. The CDR3 DNA is TGTGCCAGCAGTTTTTTCAGGGACAATGAGCAGTTCTTC.

This chain uses TRBV29-1 with TRBJ2-2; no reliable D call. Germline-derived CDR1 and CDR2 are SQVTM and ANQGSEA. The CDR3 contains 13 residues. Trimming pared 2 bases from V and 5 bases from J, leaving 9 bases between. For the CDR3, the DNA is TGCAGCGTTGAAAAGGTTCTTACCGGGGAGCTGTTTTTT. Its translation is CSVEKVLTGELFF.

The chain combines TRBV9 with TRBJ2-1; D may be TRBD1 or TRBD2 (5 bases each). Trimming removed 0 bases at V and 6 bases at J, with 16 bases between. Germline CDR1 is SGDLS and CDR2 is YYNGEE. The CDR3 runs 16 residues. CDR3 sequence reads: CASSVGFRDGANEQFF. The CDR3, as DNA: TGTGCCAGCAGCGTAGGATTCAGGGACGGAGCCAATGAGCAGTTCTTC.

The rearrangement uses TRBV27 and TRBJ2-1, with D unresolved. The CDR3 runs 15 residues. The germline V gene encodes CDR1 MNHEY and CDR2 SMNVEV (reference sequence). V was trimmed by 4 bases and J by 6 bases, leaving 16 bases between them. The CDR3 DNA follows: TGTGCCAGCAGTTCAAGAATAGGCGTCCCCAATGAGCAGTTCTTC. Its protein is CASSSRIGVPNEQFF.

The chain carries TRBV27 and TRBJ2-7, with unresolved D. CDR3 length equals 14 residues. Trimming cost V 2 bases and J 4 bases, with 12 bases left between them. Germline V gene lookup returns CDR1 MNHEY and CDR2 SMNVEV (reference sequence). The CDR3 bases are TGTGCCAGCAGTTTACGGTTAGTTGGGTACGAGCAGTACTTC. Its protein is CASSLRLVGYEQYF.

The chain has TRBV19 and TRBJ2-1, with D perhaps TRBD2 (6 bases). The V gene's germline CDR1 is LNHDA and CDR2 SQIVND (reference sequence). Trimming removed 3 bases from V and 8 bases from J, with 29 bases in between. The length of the CDR3 is 19 residues. The CDR3 loop is CASSIGYTAAGPSADEQFF. In DNA, the CDR3 is TGTGCCAGTAGTATTGGTTACACTGCGGCGGGGCCAAGCGCGGATGAGCAGTTCTTC.

CDR3 DNA: TGTGCCAGTAGGGACAGGGACGTGATTGAGACCCAGTACTTC. Its translation is CASRDRDVIETQYF. The chain links TRBV19 to TRBJ2-5, with 8 positions matching TRBD1. J lost 5 bases, V lost 6 bases, and 8 bases had no gene match. Germline V gene lookup returns CDR1 LNHDA and CDR2 SQIVND (reference sequence). CDR3 length equals 14 residues.

The chain's CDR3 is CASSQGEFKFF. CDR3 nucleotides: TGCGCCAGCAGCCAAGGGGAGTTTAAGTTCTTC. The V call is TRBV4-1, the J call TRBJ2-1; D might be TRBD2 (5 bases). The CDR3 has 11 residues. The V gene's germline CDR1 is MGHRA and CDR2 YSYEKL. Trimming shortened V by 1 base and J by 14 bases, and 9 bases separated the two germline ends.

The V call is TRBV6-5, the J call TRBJ1-1, with 10 bases identical to TRBD1. Germline V gene data show CDR1 as MNHEY and CDR2 as SVGAGI. This CDR3 region has 15 residues. V gave up 1 base and J gave up 5 bases; unmatched junction bases: 4. For the CDR3, the DNA is TGTGCCAGCAGTTACTTCCGGGACAGGGGAACTGAAGCTTTCTTT. This gives the protein CASSYFRDRGTEAFF.

The chain carries TRBV27 and TRBJ1-1; TRBD1 is a possible D gene (5 bases). The CDR3 extends over 14 amino acids. V lost 4 bases to trimming and J lost 5 bases, with 14 bases between them. The germline V gene encodes CDR1 MNHEY and CDR2 SMNVEV (reference sequence). CDR3 protein: CASSWGGSRTEAFF. The CDR3 DNA reads as TGTGCCAGCAGTTGGGGGGGGAGTCGAACTGAAGCTTTCTTT.

CDR3 protein: CASSQDRYSDKGYEQYF. CDR3 sequence (DNA): TGCGCCAGCAGCCAAGATCGTTATTCGGACAAGGGCTACGAGCAGTACTTC. The genes are TRBV4-3 and TRBJ2-7; possible D gene TRBD1, 5 bases. Trimming stripped 0 bases from V and 3 bases from J, with 18 bases between. Germline V gene data show CDR1 as LGHNA and CDR2 as YSLEER. This CDR3 has 17 amino acids.

V is TRBV11-1 and J is TRBJ2-3; 12 bases fit TRBD1. The CDR3 runs 15 residues. Germline V lookup: CDR1 SGHAT, CDR2 FQDESV (reference sequence). V dropped 3 bases and J dropped 4; count of bases not matched to a gene: 2. The DNA for the CDR3 is TGTGCCAGCAGCTTTGGGACAGGGGGCCCAGATACGCAGTATTTT. Protein product: CASSFGTGGPDTQYF.

This sequence joins TRBV9 and TRBJ1-2, with 7 nucleotides matching TRBD1. CDR1 is SGDLS, CDR2 YYNGEE, per germline. CDR3 size: 15 residues. V trimming: 4 bases; J trimming: 2 bases; junction bases outside the gene matches: 8. CDR3 region: CASSQEGALNYGYTF. The DNA of the CDR3 is TGTGCCAGCAGCCAAGAGGGGGCCCTAAACTATGGCTACACCTTC.

V and J are TRBV18 and TRBJ1-3; possibly TRBD1 for D (5 bases). Trimming pared 0 bases from V and 0 bases from J, leaving 9 bases between. CDR3 length: 16 amino acids. From germline, CDR1 is KGHSH and CDR2 LQKENI. The CDR3 sequence is CASSPPIQGSGNTIYF. CDR3 DNA sequence: TGTGCCAGCTCACCACCGATCCAGGGCTCTGGAAACACCATATATTTT.

This clone appeared a single time. This sequence joins TRBV4-1 and TRBJ2-7; D possibly matches TRBD1 or TRBD2 (6 bases each). CDR1 is MGHRA and CDR2 is YSYEKL in the germline V gene. V shed 1 base and J shed 0 bases, with 13 bases lying between them. This CDR3 has 16 residues. The CDR3 sequence is CASSQVARGGSYEQYF. Written as DNA, the CDR3 is TGCGCCAGCAGCCAAGTCGCCAGGGGAGGCTCCTACGAGCAGTACTTC.

V and J are TRBV6-5 and TRBJ1-5; tentatively, D is TRBD1 (6 bases). The V and J ends lost 0 bases and 6 bases respectively, with 12 bases between them. Germline V gene sequence: CDR1 MNHEY, CDR2 SVGAGI. CDR3 size: 15 residues. CDR3 bases: TGTGCCAGCAGTTACTCCTCAGGAGGGGGTCAGCCCCAGCATTTT. It yields the protein CASSYSSGGGQPQHF.

The chain joins TRBV29-1 to TRBJ1-1; a possible D gene is TRBD1 (5 bases). The germline V gene has CDR1 SQVTM and CDR2 ANQGSEA. Trimming shortened V by 7 bases and J by 3 bases, and 15 bases separated the two germline ends. The CDR3 extends over 13 amino acids. DNA for the CDR3: TGCAGCGGGCCCGGGGGGGGAGACACTGAAGCTTTCTTT. Amino acid sequence: CSGPGGGDTEAFF.

The V gene is TRBV28, the J gene TRBJ2-2; the D is unclear. This CDR3 comprises 15 residues. V was trimmed by 2 bases and J by 3 bases, leaving 10 bases between them. Germline CDR1 and CDR2: MDHEN and SYDVKM. The CDR3 DNA is TGTGCCAGCAGTTTAATAGGGTTGGACACCGGGGAGCTGTTTTTT. Protein sequence: CASSLIGLDTGELFF.

This rearrangement joins TRBV27 to TRBJ2-3; 7 bases match TRBD1. The CDR3 is 15 residues long. Trimming took 6 bases from V and 1 from J; bases not matched to a gene: 7. Germline V lookup: CDR1 MNHEY, CDR2 SMNVEV (reference sequence). CDR3 in amino acids: CASRLPTGGTDTQYF. CDR3 nucleotides: TGTGCCAGCAGATTGCCTACAGGGGGCACAGATACGCAGTATTTT.

This chain joins TRBV28 and TRBJ1-2; perhaps TRBD1 as D (6 bases). The CDR3 runs 14 residues. Trimming stripped 6 bases from V and 6 bases from J, with 17 bases between. The germline V gene encodes CDR1 MDHEN and CDR2 SYDVKM. CDR3 sequence: CASSSGQNRDGYTF. The CDR3 nucleotides read TGTGCCAGCAGCTCTGGACAGAACCGAGATGGCTACACCTTC.

The genes are TRBV27 and TRBJ2-6; 7 nucleotides align to TRBD1. CDR1 and CDR2 (germline): MNHEY, SMNVEV (reference sequence). CDR3 length: 14 amino acids. V was pared by 4 bases and J by 15 bases, with 12 bases of the junction left unmatched. CDR3 sequence reads: CASSSHRGGDDLTF. CDR3 nucleotides: TGTGCCAGCAGTTCCCACAGGGGTGGAGACGACCTGACTTTC.

This chain joins TRBV28 and TRBJ1-2; unclear D gene. CDR3 length equals 11 residues. The V end lost 2 bases, the J end lost 4 bases, and 2 bases lay between the germline ends. Germline loops: CDR1 MDHEN, CDR2 SYDVKM. Here the CDR3 reads CASSLAYGYTF. The CDR3 nucleotides are TGTGCCAGCAGTTTAGCCTATGGCTACACCTTC.

For the CDR3, the DNA is TGTGCCAGCACCCGGAAGGGGGGATACAATGAGCAGTTCTTC. It is translated as CASTRKGGYNEQFF. The chain employs TRBV13 and TRBJ2-1, with D perhaps assigned TRBD1 or TRBD2 (6 bases each). The ends were cut back, 7 bases at V and 4 bases at J, with 14 bases in the middle. The CDR3 consists of 14 residues. CDR1 is PRHDT, CDR2 FYEKMQ, per germline (reference sequence).

A single count supports this clone. J is TRBJ2-2 and V is TRBV27; D remains ambiguous. The V end lost 6 bases, the J end lost 0 bases, and 8 bases lay between the germline ends. The CDR3 consists of 14 residues. Germline assignment: CDR1 MNHEY and CDR2 SMNVEV (reference sequence). CDR3 loop: CASRTNTNTGELFF. The DNA for the CDR3 is TGTGCCAGCAGGACCAATACGAACACCGGGGAGCTGTTTTTT.

V usage is TRBV27 and J usage is TRBJ1-5, with 9 bases aligning to TRBD1. From germline, CDR1 is MNHEY and CDR2 SMNVEV (reference sequence). This CDR3 has 14 amino acids. V was pared by 5 bases and J by 4 bases, with 3 bases of the junction left unmatched. The CDR3 region is CASSVTGGNQPQHF. The CDR3 DNA sequence: TGTGCCAGCAGTGTGACAGGGGGTAATCAGCCCCAGCATTTT.

The chain couples TRBV30 to TRBJ2-3; D is possibly TRBD2 (5 bases). Looked up from germline, CDR1 is GTSNPN and CDR2 is SVGIG (reference sequence). V lost 6 bases to trimming and J lost 1 base, with 11 bases between them. CDR3 size: 13 residues. Here the CDR3 DNA reads TGTGCCTGCCCTGCGAGGGGCACAGATACGCAGTATTTT. Its protein is CACPARGTDTQYF. Drawing the rest from reference TRBV30 and TRBJ2-3, the complete variable domain is SQTIHQWPATLVQPVGSPLSLECTVEGTSNPNLYWYRQAAGRGLQLLFYSVGIGQISSEVPQNLSASRPQDRQFILSSKKLLLSDSGFYLCACPARGTDTQYFGPGTRLTVL.